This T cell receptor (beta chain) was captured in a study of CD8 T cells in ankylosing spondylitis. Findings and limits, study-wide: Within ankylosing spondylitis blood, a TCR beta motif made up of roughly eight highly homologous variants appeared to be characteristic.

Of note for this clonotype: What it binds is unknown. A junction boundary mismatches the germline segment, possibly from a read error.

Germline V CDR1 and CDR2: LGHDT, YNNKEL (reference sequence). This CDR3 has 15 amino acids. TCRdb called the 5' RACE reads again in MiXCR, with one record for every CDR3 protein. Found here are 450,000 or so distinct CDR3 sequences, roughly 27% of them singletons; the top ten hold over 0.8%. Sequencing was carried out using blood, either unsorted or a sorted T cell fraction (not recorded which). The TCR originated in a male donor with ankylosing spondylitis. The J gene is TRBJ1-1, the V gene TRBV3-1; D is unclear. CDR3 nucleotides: TGTGCCAGCAGCTCGCAAATGACGGGCGGCACTGAAGCTTGCTTT. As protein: CASSSQMTGGTEACF.